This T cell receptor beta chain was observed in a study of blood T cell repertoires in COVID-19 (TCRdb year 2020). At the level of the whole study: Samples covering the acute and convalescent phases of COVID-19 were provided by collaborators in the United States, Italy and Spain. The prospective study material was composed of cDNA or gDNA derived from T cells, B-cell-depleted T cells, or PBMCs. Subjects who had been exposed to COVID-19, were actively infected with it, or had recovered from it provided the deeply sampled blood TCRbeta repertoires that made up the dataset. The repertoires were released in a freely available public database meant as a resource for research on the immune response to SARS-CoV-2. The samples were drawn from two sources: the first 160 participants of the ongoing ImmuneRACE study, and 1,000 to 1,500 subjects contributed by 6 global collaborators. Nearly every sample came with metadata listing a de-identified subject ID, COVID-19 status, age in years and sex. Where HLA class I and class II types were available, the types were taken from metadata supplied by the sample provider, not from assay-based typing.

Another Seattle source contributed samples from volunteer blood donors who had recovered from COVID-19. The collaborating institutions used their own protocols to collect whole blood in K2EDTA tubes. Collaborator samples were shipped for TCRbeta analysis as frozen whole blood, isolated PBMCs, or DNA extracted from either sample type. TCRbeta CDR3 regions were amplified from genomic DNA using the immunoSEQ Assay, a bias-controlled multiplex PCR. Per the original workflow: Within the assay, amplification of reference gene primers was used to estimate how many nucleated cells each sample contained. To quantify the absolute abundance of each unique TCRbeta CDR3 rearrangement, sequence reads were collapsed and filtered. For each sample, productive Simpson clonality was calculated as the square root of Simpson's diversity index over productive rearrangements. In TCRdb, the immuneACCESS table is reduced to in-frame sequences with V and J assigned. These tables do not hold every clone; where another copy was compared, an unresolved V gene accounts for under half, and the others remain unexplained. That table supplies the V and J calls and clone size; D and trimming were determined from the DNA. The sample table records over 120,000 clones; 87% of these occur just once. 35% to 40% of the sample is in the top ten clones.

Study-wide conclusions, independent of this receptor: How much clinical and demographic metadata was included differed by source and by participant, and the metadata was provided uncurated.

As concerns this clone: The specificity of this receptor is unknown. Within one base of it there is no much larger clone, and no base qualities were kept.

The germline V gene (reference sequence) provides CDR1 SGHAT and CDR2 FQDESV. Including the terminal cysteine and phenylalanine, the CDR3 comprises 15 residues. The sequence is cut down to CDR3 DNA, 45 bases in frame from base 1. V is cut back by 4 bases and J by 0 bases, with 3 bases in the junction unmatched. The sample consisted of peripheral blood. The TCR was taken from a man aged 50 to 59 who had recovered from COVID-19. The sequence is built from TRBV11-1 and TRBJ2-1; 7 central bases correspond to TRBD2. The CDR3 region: CASSSGLGSYNEQFF. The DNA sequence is TGTGCCAGCAGCTCAGGACTAGGCTCCTACAATGAGCAGTTCTTC.